These 21 T cell receptor beta chains came from one sample sequenced in a study of blood T cell repertoires in COVID-19. Some clones are missing from TCRdb's copy, which holds only in-frame ones; the method was immunoSEQ multiplex PCR. There are about 94,000 clones in the sample; nearly 80% occur only once, and roughly 6.7% lies in the top ten. Sequencing used peripheral blood. The receptors here all came from a man in his sixties or seventies with COVID-19, enrolled during active disease.

This chain connects TRBV30 to TRBJ1-6, with 9 nucleotides matching TRBD1. The CDR3 runs 15 residues. With 4 bases clipped from V and 7 bases from J, the junction kept 8 bases outside the gene matches. CDR1 and CDR2 (germline): GTSNPN, SVGIG (reference sequence). The CDR3 DNA reads as TGTGCCTGGATCGCGGACAGGGGTGGGAATTCACCCCTCCACTTT. Translation gives CAWIADRGGNSPLHF.

This clone was seen only a few times. The chain links TRBV6-2 or TRBV6-3 to TRBJ2-7, with a tentative D call TRBD1 (5 bases). Trimming shortened V by 2 bases and J by 0 bases, and 5 bases separated the two germline ends. Germline V gene sequence: CDR1 MNHEY, CDR2 SVGEGT. This CDR3 has 13 residues. CDR3 DNA: TGTGCCAGCAGTTACACAGGCTCCTACGAGCAGTACTTC. It yields the protein CASSYTGSYEQYF.

The genes are TRBV7-9 and TRBJ2-1, with D unclear. Germline V gene data show CDR1 as SEHNR and CDR2 as FQNEAQ (reference sequence). V was clipped by 8 bases and J by 6 bases, with 8 bases between them. The CDR3 contains 11 residues. DNA for the CDR3: TGTGCCAGCGCTACCACCAATGAGCAGTTCTTC. This translates into CASATTNEQFF.

The rearrangement joins TRBV15 to TRBJ1-1; no reliable D call. The V end was cut by 2 bases, the J end by 1 base, with 14 bases between. The CDR3 is 16 residues long. In germline, CDR1 is LNHNV, CDR2 YYDKDF (reference sequence). CDR3 amino acids: CATSRSRPVRNTEAFF. The CDR3 coding sequence is TGTGCCACCAGCAGATCTAGGCCGGTCAGGAACACTGAAGCTTTCTTT.

This clone was seen a handful of times. The gene calls are TRBV18 and TRBJ1-3; D not certain. The CDR3 is 13 amino acids. Germline assignment: CDR1 KGHSH and CDR2 LQKENI. V dropped 3 bases and J dropped 4 bases, with 7 bases sitting between them. In DNA form, the CDR3 reads TGTGCCAGCTCACCTGAACAAGGAAACACCATATATTTT. It specifies CASSPEQGNTIYF.

There are many counts of this clone. The genes are TRBV12-3 or TRBV12-4 and TRBJ1-1, with D uncertain. Trimming removed 3 bases at V and 4 bases at J, with 9 bases between. This CDR3 has 13 residues. CDR3 sequence reads: CASSFRAGTEAFF. In DNA, the CDR3 is TGTGCCAGCAGTTTCCGGGCGGGCACTGAAGCTTTCTTT.

This clone was found many times. The V gene is TRBV7-9, the J gene TRBJ1-2; D uncertain. Trimming shortened V by 2 bases and J by 8 bases, and 9 bases separated the two germline ends. Germline V CDR1 and CDR2: SEHNR, FQNEAQ (reference sequence). The CDR3 is 12 amino acids. CDR3 in DNA: TGTGCCAGCAGCTTAATGGGAGTCGGCTACACCTTC. It is translated as CASSLMGVGYTF.

This chain uses TRBV7-6 with TRBJ2-3; no clear D. The germline gives CDR1 SGHVS, CDR2 FNYEAQ. The length of the CDR3 is 12 residues. Trimming removed 2 bases from V and 4 bases from J, with 4 bases in between. The CDR3 loop is CASSLSADTQYF. The CDR3 DNA follows: TGTGCCAGCAGCTTATCGGCAGATACGCAGTATTTT.

The chain is built from TRBV19 and TRBJ1-3; D is undetermined. The CDR3 totals 15 residues. Germline V gene sequence: CDR1 LNHDA, CDR2 SQIVND (reference sequence). V was cut by 4 bases and J by 3 bases, with 13 bases left in between. The DNA for the CDR3 is TGTGCCAGTAGTACCAGTGGCGGGAGTGGAAACACCATATATTTT. Translation gives CASSTSGGSGNTIYF.

The gene calls are TRBV13 and TRBJ2-1; 9 nucleotides align to TRBD2. CDR1 is PRHDT and CDR2 is FYEKMQ in the germline V gene (reference sequence). This CDR3 is built from 15 residues. V trimming: 3 bases; J trimming: 1 base; junction bases outside the gene matches: 1. CDR3 sequence: CASSFSGRSYNEQFF. The CDR3, as DNA: TGTGCCAGCAGCTTTAGCGGGAGATCCTACAATGAGCAGTTCTTC.

This clone was detected a few times. Here the CDR3 DNA reads TGTGCCAGCAGTAAAAGGGGCAATGAGCAGTTCTTC. This codes for CASSKRGNEQFF. V and J are TRBV11-2 and TRBJ2-1; D may be TRBD1 (5 bases). The V and J ends lost 6 bases and 6 bases respectively, with 9 bases between them. Germline V gives CDR1 SGHAT, CDR2 FQNNGV. The CDR3 loop spans 12 amino acids.

The chain carries TRBV5-1 and TRBJ2-7, with a tentative D call TRBD2 (6 bases). This CDR3 has 14 amino acids. Germline assignment: CDR1 SGHRS and CDR2 YFSETQ. Trimming removed 4 bases from V and 4 bases from J, with 15 bases in between. The CDR3 coding sequence is TGCGCCAGCAGCCCTTCGGGGCGGGGTTACGAGCAGTACTTC. Its protein is CASSPSGRGYEQYF.

The chain carries TRBV27 and TRBJ2-3; the match to TRBD2 covers 12 bases. The CDR3 covers 18 residues. Germline V gene lookup returns CDR1 MNHEY and CDR2 SMNVEV (reference sequence). V was pared by 6 bases and J by 8 bases, with 18 bases of the junction left unmatched. The DNA of the CDR3 is TGTGCCAGCAGCCCACACCCCCCGACTAGCGGGAGACACGGTACGCAGTATTTT. Its protein is CASSPHPPTSGRHGTQYF.

Written as DNA, the CDR3 is TGTGCCAGCAGCGTACTAGAAAGTACCGAAGGCGAGCAGTACTTC. It translates to CASSVLESTEGEQYF. V usage is TRBV9 and J usage is TRBJ2-7; D gene uncertain. Trimming took off 1 base at V and 6 bases at J, with 17 bases between the two ends. CDR3 length equals 15 residues. Germline V gene sequence: CDR1 SGDLS, CDR2 YYNGEE.

This clone has a count of ten or more. This chain connects TRBV5-6 to TRBJ2-7, with a possible D match to TRBD1 (6 bases). Germline values: CDR1 SGHDT, CDR2 YYEEEE. There are 16 residues in the CDR3. V was shortened by 0 bases and J by 0 bases, with 13 bases between the two germline ends. The CDR3 protein is CASSLGTASASYEQYF. The CDR3, as DNA: TGTGCCAGCAGCTTGGGGACAGCCTCGGCCTCCTACGAGCAGTACTTC.

The rearrangement uses TRBV25-1 and TRBJ2-5, with 7 bases fitting TRBD1. Trimming took 6 bases from V and 1 from J; bases not matched to a gene: 2. Germline V CDR1 and CDR2: MGHDK, SYGVNS. The CDR3 is made up of 13 amino acids. CDR3 loop: CASRGDSQETQYF. The CDR3 region has the DNA TGTGCCAGCAGGGGGGACAGCCAAGAGACCCAGTACTTC.

In nucleotides, the CDR3 is TGTGCCAGCAGTGCCGGGACAGGGGGCCGTTATTTTGGCTACACCTTC. Protein product: CASSAGTGGRYFGYTF. V and J are TRBV6-1 and TRBJ1-2; 12 bases are a match to TRBD1. The CDR3 consists of 16 residues. In germline, CDR1 is MNHNS, CDR2 SASEGT. V was pared by 4 bases and J by 7 bases, with 10 bases of the junction left unmatched.

The chain has TRBV30 and TRBJ1-2; D is ambiguous. The length of the CDR3 is 13 residues. V lost 1 base and J lost 4, with 10 bases in between. CDR1 and CDR2 (germline): GTSNPN, SVGIG (reference sequence). The CDR3 spells CAWSATGSYGYTF. The CDR3 DNA reads as TGTGCCTGGAGTGCAACGGGGAGCTATGGCTACACCTTC. The variable domain in full, completed from reference TRBV30 and TRBJ1-2, reads SQTIHQWPATLVQPVGSPLSLECTVEGTSNPNLYWYRQAAGRGLQLLFYSVGIGQISSEVPQNLSASRPQDRQFILSSKKLLLSDSGFYLCAWSATGSYGYTFGSGTRLTVV.

The chain combines TRBV6-1 with TRBJ2-1; 7 bases agree with TRBD1. With 1 base clipped from V and 12 bases from J, the junction kept 9 bases outside the gene matches. Germline V lookup: CDR1 MNHNS, CDR2 SASEGT. CDR3 length: 14 amino acids. The CDR3 bases are TGTGCCAGCAGTGAAGTAAGGGGGCTGGGTGTGCAGTTCTTC. Residues: CASSEVRGLGVQFF.

The rearrangement joins TRBV11-1 to TRBJ1-4, with TRBD1 identical over 7 bases. The length of the CDR3 is 14 residues. The germline gives CDR1 SGHAT, CDR2 FQDESV (reference sequence). V lost 5 bases to trimming and J lost 4 bases; unmatched junction nucleotides: 4. For the CDR3, the DNA is TGTGCCAGCAGCCACCGGGACAGTAATGAAAAACTGTTTTTT. It is translated as CASSHRDSNEKLFF.

The chain combines TRBV12-3 or TRBV12-4 with TRBJ1-1; a weak D match, TRBD1 (5 bases). This CDR3 region has 12 residues. Trimming took 7 bases from V and 12 from J, leaving 18 bases between them. CDR3 amino acids: CASIPGSGRTFF. The CDR3 DNA is TGTGCCAGCATCCCCGGGTCAGGGAGGACTTTCTTT.